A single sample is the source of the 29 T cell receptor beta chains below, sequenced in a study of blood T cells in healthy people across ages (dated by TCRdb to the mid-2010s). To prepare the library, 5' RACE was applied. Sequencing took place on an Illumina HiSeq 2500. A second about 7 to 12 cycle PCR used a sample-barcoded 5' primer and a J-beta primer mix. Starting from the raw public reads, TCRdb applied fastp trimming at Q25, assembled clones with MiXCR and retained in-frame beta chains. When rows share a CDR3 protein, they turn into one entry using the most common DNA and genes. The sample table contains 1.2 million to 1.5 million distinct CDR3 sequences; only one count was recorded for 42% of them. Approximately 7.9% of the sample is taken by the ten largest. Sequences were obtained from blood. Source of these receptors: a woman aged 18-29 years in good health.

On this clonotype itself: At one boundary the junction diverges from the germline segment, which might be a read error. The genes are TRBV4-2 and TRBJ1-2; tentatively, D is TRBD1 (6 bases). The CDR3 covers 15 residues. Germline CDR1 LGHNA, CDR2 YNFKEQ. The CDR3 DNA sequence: TGTGCCAGCAGCCAAGAAGAGGGGGAGGGCTATGGCTGCACCTTC. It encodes CASSQEEGEGYGCTF.

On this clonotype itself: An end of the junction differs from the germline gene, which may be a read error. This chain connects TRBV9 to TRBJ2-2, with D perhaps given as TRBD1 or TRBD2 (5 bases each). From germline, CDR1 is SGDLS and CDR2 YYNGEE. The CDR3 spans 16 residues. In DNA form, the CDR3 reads TGTGTCAGCAGCGTAGCCCCCGGGACCCTCACCGGGGAGCTGTTTTTT. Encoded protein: CVSSVAPGTLTGELFF.

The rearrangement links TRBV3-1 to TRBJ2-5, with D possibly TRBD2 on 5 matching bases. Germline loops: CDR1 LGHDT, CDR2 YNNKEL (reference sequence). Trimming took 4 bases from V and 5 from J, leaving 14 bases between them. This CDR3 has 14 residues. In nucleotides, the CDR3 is TGTGCCAGCAGCCTCGGGTTTCCGGGGGAGACCCAGTACTTC. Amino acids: CASSLGFPGETQYF.

CDR3 coding DNA: TGCAGCGTCTGGACTAGTACGGAGACCCAGTACTTC. This encodes CSVWTSTETQYF. The chain links TRBV29-1 to TRBJ2-5; 7 bases align to TRBD2. From germline, CDR1 is SQVTM and CDR2 ANQGSEA. The V gene end was trimmed by 6 bases and the J gene end by 5 bases; junction bases not matched to a gene: 6. This CDR3 has 12 amino acids.

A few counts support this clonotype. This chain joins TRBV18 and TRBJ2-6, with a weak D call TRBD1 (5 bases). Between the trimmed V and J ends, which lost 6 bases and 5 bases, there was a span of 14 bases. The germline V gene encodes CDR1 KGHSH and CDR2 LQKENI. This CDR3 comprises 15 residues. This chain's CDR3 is CASSWVRDWANVLTF. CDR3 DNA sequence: TGTGCCAGCTCGTGGGTCAGGGATTGGGCCAACGTCCTGACTTTC.

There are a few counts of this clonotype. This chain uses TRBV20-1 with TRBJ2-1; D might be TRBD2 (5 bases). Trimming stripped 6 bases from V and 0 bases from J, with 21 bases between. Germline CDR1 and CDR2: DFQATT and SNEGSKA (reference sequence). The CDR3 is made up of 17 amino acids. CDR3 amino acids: CSAVDHGLASSYNEQFF. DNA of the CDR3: TGCAGTGCGGTGGACCACGGACTCGCGAGCTCCTACAATGAGCAGTTCTTC.

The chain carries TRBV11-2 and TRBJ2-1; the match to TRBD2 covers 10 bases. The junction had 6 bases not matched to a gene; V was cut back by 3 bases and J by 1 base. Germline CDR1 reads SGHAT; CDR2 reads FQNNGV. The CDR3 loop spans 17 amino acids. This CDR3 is CASSFPGTSASYNEQFF. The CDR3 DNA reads TGTGCCAGCAGCTTCCCCGGGACTAGCGCGTCCTACAATGAGCAGTTCTTC. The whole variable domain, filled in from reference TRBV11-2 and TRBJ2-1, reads EAGVAQSPRYKIIEKRQSVAFWCNPISGHATLYWYQQILGQGPKLLIQFQNNGVVDDSQLPKDRFSAERLKGVDSTLKIQPAKLEDSAVYLCASSFPGTSASYNEQFFGPGTRLTVL.

CDR3 sequence reads: CASGGVIYEQYF. CDR3 DNA sequence: TGTGCCAGCGGGGGAGTGATCTACGAGCAGTACTTC. V is TRBV2 and J is TRBJ2-4, with D perhaps given as TRBD1 or TRBD2 (5 bases each). The DNA matches TRBJ2-7 better at its end, which makes the J call doubtful. CDR1 and CDR2 from the germline V gene are SNHLY and FYNNEI. The CDR3 is 12 residues long.

The CDR3, as DNA: TGTGCCAGCAGTGCTTCAGCCCTAGCCAAAAACATTCAGTACTTC. This codes for CASSASALAKNIQYF. V usage is TRBV6-1 and J usage is TRBJ2-4; D is ambiguous. The CDR3 extends over 15 amino acids. CDR1 MNHNS and CDR2 SASEGT come from the germline V gene. V lost 4 bases and J lost 0, with 10 bases in between.

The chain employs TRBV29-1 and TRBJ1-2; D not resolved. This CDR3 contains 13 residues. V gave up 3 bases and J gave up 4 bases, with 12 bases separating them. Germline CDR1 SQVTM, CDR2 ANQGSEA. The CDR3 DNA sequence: TGCAGCGTTGATTCGGGTCTGCCCTATGGCTACACCTTC. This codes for CSVDSGLPYGYTF.

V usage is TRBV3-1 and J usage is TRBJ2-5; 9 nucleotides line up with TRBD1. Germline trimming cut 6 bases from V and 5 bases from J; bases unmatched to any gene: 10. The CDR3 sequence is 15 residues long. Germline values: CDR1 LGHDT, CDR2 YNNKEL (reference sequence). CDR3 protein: CASSPEQGADETQYF. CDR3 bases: TGTGCCAGCAGTCCTGAACAGGGGGCTGATGAGACCCAGTACTTC.

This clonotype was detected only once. The CDR3 nucleotides are TGTGCCAGCAGCCGATTGACCGGGACTAGCGGATACAATGAGCAGTACTTC. Encoded protein: CASSRLTGTSGYNEQYF. The rearrangement uses TRBV3-1 and TRBJ2-5; 11 bases agree with TRBD2. The CDR3 is 17 amino acids. CDR1 is LGHDT, CDR2 YNNKEL, per germline (reference sequence). After removal of 4 bases from V and 11 bases from J, the junction contained 18 bases not matched to a gene.

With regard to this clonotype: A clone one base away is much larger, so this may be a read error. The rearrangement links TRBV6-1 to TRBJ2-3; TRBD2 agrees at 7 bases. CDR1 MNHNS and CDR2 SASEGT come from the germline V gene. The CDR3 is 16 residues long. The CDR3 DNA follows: TGTGCCCGCAGGGACCCACTTCGGACTAGTTGGGATACGCAGTATTTT. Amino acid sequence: CARRDPLRTSWDTQYF.

Here the CDR3 reads CATEGPTVPNYGYTF. For the CDR3, the DNA is TGTGCCACCGAGGGACCGACAGTCCCTAACTATGGCTACACCTTC. The rearrangement uses TRBV24-1 and TRBJ1-2, with D perhaps TRBD1 (5 bases). The CDR3 covers 15 residues. Germline CDR1 reads KGHDR; CDR2 reads SFDVKD. Trimming pared 9 bases from V and 0 bases from J, leaving 16 bases between.

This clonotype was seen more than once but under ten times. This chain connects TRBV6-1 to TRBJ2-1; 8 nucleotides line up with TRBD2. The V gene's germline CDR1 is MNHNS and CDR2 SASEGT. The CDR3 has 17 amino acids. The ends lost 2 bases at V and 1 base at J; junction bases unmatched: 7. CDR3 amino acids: CASSELSSGVSYNEQFF. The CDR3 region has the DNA TGTGCCAGCAGTGAACTGAGTAGCGGGGTGTCCTACAATGAGCAGTTCTTC.

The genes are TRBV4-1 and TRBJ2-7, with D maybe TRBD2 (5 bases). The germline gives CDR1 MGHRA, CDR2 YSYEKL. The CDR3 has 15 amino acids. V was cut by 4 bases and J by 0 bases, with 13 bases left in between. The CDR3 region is CASSPTGISSYEQYF. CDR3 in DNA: TGCGCCAGCAGCCCCACGGGAATAAGCTCCTACGAGCAGTACTTC.

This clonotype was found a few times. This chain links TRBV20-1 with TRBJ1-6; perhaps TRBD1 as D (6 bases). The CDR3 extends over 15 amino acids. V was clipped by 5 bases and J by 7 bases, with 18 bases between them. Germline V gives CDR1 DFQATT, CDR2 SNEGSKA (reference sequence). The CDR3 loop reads CSAFAPGAENSPLHF. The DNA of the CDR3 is TGCAGTGCTTTCGCCCCAGGGGCTGAAAATTCACCCCTCCACTTT.

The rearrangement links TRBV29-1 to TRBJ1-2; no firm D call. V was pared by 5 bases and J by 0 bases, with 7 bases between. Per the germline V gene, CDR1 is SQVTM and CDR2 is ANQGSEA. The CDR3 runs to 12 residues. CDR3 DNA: TGCAGCGTTCTTGACTCTAACTATGGCTACACCTTC. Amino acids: CSVLDSNYGYTF. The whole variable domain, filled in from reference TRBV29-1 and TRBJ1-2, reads SAVISQKPSRDICQRGTSLTIQCQVDSQVTMMFWYRQQPGQSLTLIATANQGSEATYESGFVIDKFPISRPNLTFSTLTVSNMSPEDSSIYLCSVLDSNYGYTFGSGTRLTVV.

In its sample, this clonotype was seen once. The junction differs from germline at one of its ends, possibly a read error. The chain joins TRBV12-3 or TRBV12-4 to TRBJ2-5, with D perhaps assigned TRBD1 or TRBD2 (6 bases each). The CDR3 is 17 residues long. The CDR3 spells CASSLGGTQRHQETQYF. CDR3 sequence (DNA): TGCGCCAGCAGTTTAGGAGGGACACAGAGACACCAAGAGACCCAGTACTTC.

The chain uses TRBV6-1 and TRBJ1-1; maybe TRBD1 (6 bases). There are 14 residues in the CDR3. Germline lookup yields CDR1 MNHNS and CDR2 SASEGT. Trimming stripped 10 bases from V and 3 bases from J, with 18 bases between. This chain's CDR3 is CATSLGGKDTEAFF. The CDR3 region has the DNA TGTGCCACTTCCTTGGGGGGCAAGGACACTGAAGCTTTCTTT.

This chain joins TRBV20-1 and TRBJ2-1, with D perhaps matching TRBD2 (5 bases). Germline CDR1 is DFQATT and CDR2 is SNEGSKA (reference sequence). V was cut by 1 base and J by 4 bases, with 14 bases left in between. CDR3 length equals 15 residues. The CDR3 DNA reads TGCAGTGCTAGAGGCCCCGGTAGCGTATACAATGAGCAGTTCTTC. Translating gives CSARGPGSVYNEQFF.

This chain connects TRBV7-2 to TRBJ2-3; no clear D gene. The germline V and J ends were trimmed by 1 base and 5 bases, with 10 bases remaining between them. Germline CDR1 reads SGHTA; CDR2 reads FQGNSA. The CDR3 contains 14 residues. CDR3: CASSLVGPGDTQYF. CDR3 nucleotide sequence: TGTGCCAGCAGCTTAGTAGGCCCTGGAGATACGCAGTATTTT.

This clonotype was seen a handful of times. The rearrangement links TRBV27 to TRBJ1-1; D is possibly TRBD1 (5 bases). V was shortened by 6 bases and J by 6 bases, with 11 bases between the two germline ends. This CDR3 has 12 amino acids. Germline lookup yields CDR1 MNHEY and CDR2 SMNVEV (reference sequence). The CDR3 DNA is TGTGCCAGCAGGACCGGGACCTCTGAAGCTTTCTTT. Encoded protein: CASRTGTSEAFF.

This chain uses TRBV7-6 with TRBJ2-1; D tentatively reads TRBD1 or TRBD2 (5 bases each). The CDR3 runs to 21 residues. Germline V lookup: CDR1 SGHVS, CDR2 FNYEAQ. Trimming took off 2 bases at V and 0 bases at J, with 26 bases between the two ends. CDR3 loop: CASSLSPPSFRDLNSYNEQFF. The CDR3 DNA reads TGTGCCAGCAGCTTAAGTCCCCCATCTTTCCGGGACCTCAACTCCTACAATGAGCAGTTCTTC.

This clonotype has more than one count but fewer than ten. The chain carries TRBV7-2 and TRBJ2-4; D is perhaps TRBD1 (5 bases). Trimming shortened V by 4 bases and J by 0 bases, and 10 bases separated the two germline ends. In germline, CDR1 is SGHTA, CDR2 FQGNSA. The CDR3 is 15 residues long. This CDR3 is CASSYAQVAKNIQYF. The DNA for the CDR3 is TGTGCCAGCAGCTACGCACAGGTAGCCAAAAACATTCAGTACTTC.

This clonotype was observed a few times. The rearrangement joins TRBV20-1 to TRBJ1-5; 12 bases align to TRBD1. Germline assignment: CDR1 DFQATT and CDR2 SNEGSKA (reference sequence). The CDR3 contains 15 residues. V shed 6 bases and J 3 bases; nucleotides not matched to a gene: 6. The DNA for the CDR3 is TGCAGTGCCCGCCCGGGACAGGGGGCCAATCAGCCCCAGCATTTT. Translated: CSARPGQGANQPQHF.

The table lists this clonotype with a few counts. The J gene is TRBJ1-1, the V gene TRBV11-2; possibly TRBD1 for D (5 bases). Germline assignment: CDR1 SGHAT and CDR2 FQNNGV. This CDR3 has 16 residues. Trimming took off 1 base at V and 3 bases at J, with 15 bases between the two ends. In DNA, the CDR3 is TGTGCCAGCAGCTTAGCCCGAACGGGGCGGGACACTGAAGCTTTCTTT. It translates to CASSLARTGRDTEAFF.

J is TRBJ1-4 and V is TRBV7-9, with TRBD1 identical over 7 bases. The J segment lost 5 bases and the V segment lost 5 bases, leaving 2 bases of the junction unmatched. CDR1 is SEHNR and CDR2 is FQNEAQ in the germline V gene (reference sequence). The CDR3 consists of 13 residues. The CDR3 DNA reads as TGTGCCAGCAGCGGCAGGGGGAATGAAAAACTGTTTTTT. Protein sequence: CASSGRGNEKLFF.

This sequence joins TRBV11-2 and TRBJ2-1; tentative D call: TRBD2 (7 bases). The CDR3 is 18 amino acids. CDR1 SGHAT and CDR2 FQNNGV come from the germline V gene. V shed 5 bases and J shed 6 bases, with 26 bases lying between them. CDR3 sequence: CASSQGGGRRDSSNEQFF. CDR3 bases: TGTGCCAGCAGCCAGGGAGGGGGGCGGAGGGATAGCTCCAATGAGCAGTTCTTC. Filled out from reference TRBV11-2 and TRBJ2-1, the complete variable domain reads EAGVAQSPRYKIIEKRQSVAFWCNPISGHATLYWYQQILGQGPKLLIQFQNNGVVDDSQLPKDRFSAERLKGVDSTLKIQPAKLEDSAVYLCASSQGGGRRDSSNEQFFGPGTRLTVL.